This T cell receptor (beta chain) appears in the sequencing data of a study of identical twins. TCRdb processed the 5' RACE reads anew with MiXCR; each CDR3 protein has one entry. The sample has a few hundred thousand distinct CDR3 sequences; around an eighth are singletons. The sample holds a few counts of this clonotype. These data were likewise used in another study, on yellow fever vaccine responses in identical twins.

The sample comprised CD4+ T cells sorted from blood. The receptor was isolated from a woman aged 18-29 years in good health.

The CDR3 DNA is TGCAGTGCTAGAGCCACAGCGGCCCTGACAGATACGCAGTATTTT. Its translation is CSARATAALTDTQYF. This rearrangement joins TRBV20-1 to TRBJ2-3; perhaps TRBD2 as D (5 bases). V lost 1 base and J lost 3, with 14 bases in between. The CDR3 consists of 15 residues. Germline V gene data show CDR1 as DFQATT and CDR2 as SNEGSKA (reference sequence).